This is a list of T cell receptor beta chains from one sample in a study of shared clonotypes between healthy human individuals. Profiling relied on immunoSEQ multiplex PCR, and the TCRdb table lists in-frame clones only, not all of them. Of fewer than 3 million clones in the sample, less than 95% were seen once. Sequenced: naive CD4+ T cells from PBMCs. All receptors derive from a man aged 18 to 30 in good health. Some clones in this sample may be carry-over from other donors' samples. Each CDR3 is given with its conserved first and last residue. A D gene is named only where the DNA matches it firmly. Size is omitted from some rows. Given values are once, few, many or a class for expanded clones.

TRBJ1-2 15 TRBV27 NA TRBD1 CASSGGRGGVYGYTF TGTGCCAGCAGCGGTGGCAGGGGGGGGGTCTATGGCTACACCTTC
TRBJ2-3 14 TRBV28 NA NA CASSSGTPDVTQYF TGTGCCAGCAGTTCCGGGACTCCTGATGTTACGCAGTATTTT
TRBJ1-3 14 TRBV7-6 NA NA CASSPGQFLNTIYF TGTGCCAGCAGCCCCGGACAGTTTCTAAACACCATATATTTT
TRBJ2-1 13 TRBV19 NA NA CASSITRDGEQFF TGTGCCAGTAGTATCACCAGGGACGGGGAGCAGTTCTTC
TRBJ1-4 11 TRBV7-8 NA NA CASSSWEKLFF TGTGCCAGCAGCAGCTGGGAAAAACTGTTTTTT
TRBJ2-7 14 TRBV5-1 NA TRBD1 CASSSMDRVSSQYF TGCGCCAGCAGTAGTATGGACAGGGTCTCGTCGCAGTACTTC
TRBJ2-1 13 TRBV5-5 NA NA CASSRGRGNEQFF TGTGCCAGCAGCCGGGGAAGGGGCAATGAGCAGTTCTTC
TRBJ1-4 16 TRBV7-2 NA NA CASSPQGPLTNEKLFF TGTGCCAGCAGCCCCCAAGGACCCCTGACTAATGAAAAACTGTTTTTT
TRBJ2-1 16 TRBV28 NA NA CASSKNRDPLLGEQFF TGTGCCAGCAGTAAAAACAGGGACCCGCTATTAGGTGAGCAGTTCTTC
TRBJ2-3 16 TRBV2 NA TRBD1 CASRADRDRFADTQYF TGTGCCAGCAGAGCCGACCGGGACAGATTCGCAGATACGCAGTATTTT
TRBJ1-1 13 TRBV4-1 NA NA CASSQAVNTEAFF TGCGCCAGCAGCCAAGCTGTGAACACTGAAGCTTTCTTT
TRBJ2-7 13 TRBV19 NA NA CASSIARSYEQYF TGTGCCAGTAGTATAGCCCGCTCCTACGAGCAGTACTTC
TRBJ2-1 15 TRBV11-2 NA TRBD2 CASSPGGSEYDEQFF TGTGCCAGCAGTCCGGGGGGGAGCGAGTACGATGAGCAGTTCTTC
TRBJ2-7 13 TRBV11-3 NA NA CASSFGVSYEQYF TGTGCCAGCAGCTTCGGCGTCTCCTACGAGCAGTACTTC
TRBJ1-4 14 TRBV6-1 once TRBD1 CASSLRGRGEKLFF TGTGCCAGCAGCTTAAGGGGGCGCGGTGAAAAACTGTTTTTT
TRBJ2-7 15 TRBV19 NA NA CASSIDRRQSYEQYF TGTGCCAGTAGTATCGACAGAAGACAATCTTACGAGCAGTACTTC
TRBJ1-1 16 TRBV7-9 NA NA CASSLGAGRGNTEAFF TGTGCCAGCAGCTTAGGCGCGGGTAGGGGGAACACTGAAGCTTTCTTT
TRBJ1-3 15 TRBV19 NA TRBD1 CASSQARGLLNTIYF TGTGCCAGTAGCCAGGCCAGGGGGCTCTTGAACACCATATATTTT